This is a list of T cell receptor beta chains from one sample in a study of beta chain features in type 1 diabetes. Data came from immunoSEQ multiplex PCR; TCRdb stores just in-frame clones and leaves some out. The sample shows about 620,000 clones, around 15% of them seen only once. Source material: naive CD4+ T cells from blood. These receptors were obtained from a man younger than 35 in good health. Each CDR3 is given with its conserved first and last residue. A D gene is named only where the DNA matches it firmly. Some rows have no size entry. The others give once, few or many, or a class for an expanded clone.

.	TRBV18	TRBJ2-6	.	CASSPEQGESGANVLTF	TGTGCCAGCTCACCAGAACAGGGCGAGTCTGGGGCCAACGTCCTGACTTTC
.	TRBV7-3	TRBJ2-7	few	CASSPGRSYEQYF	TGTGCCAGCAGCCCTGGACGGAGCTACGAGCAGTACTTC
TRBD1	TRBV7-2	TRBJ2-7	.	CASSSPPGQGSYEQYF	TGTGCCAGCAGCTCCCCACCGGGACAGGGCTCCTACGAGCAGTACTTC
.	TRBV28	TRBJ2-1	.	CASSSAQGTYNEQFF	TGTGCCAGCAGCTCGGCCCAGGGGACCTACAATGAGCAGTTCTTC
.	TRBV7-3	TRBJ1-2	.	CASSRGYGPNYGYTF	TGTGCCAGCAGCCGAGGTTATGGCCCTAACTATGGCTACACCTTC
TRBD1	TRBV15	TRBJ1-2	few	CATSRDLDRGDGYTF	TGTGCCACCAGCAGAGATCTCGACAGGGGCGATGGCTACACCTTC
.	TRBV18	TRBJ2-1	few	CASSPLIGGLSSYNEQFF	TGTGCCAGCTCACCTCTAATCGGCGGCCTGAGCTCCTACAATGAGCAGTTCTTC
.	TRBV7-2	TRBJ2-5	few	CASSSSITQYF	TGTGCCAGCAGCTCCTCTATTACCCAGTACTTC
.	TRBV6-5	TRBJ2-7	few	CASSYTQGGSYEQYF	TGTGCCAGCAGTTACACCCAAGGGGGGTCCTACGAGCAGTACTTC
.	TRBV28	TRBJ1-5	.	CASSRQPQHF	TGTGCCAGCAGTCGGCAGCCCCAGCATTTT
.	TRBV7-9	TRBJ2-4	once	CASSSLAKNIQYF	TGTGCCAGCAGCTCACTAGCCAAAAACATTCAGTACTTC
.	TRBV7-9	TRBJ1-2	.	CASSPGIGCTF	TGTGCCAGCAGCCCCGGGATTGGCTGCACCTTC
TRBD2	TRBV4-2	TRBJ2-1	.	CASSQQAGAEQFF	TGTGCCAGCAGCCAACAAGCGGGAGCTGAGCAGTTCTTC
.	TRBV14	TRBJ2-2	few	CASSPRGRNTGELFF	TGTGCCAGCAGCCCTAGGGGACGGAACACCGGGGAGCTGTTTTTT
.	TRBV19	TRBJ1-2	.	CASSLKTGGIGYTF	TGTGCCAGTAGCCTAAAAACAGGAGGGATTGGCTACACCTTC
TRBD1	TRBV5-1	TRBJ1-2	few	CASSQDRMVYGYTF	TGCGCCAGCAGCCAGGACAGGATGGTGTATGGCTACACCTTC
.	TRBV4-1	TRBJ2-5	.	CASSRDGGPNQETQYF	TGCGCCAGCAGCCGTGACGGGGGGCCGAACCAAGAGACCCAGTACTTC
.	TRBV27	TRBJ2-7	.	CASRLLGAQGEQYF	TGTGCCAGCAGGCTTCTGGGGGCCCAAGGCGAGCAGTACTTC
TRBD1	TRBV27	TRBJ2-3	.	CASKVGQGPDTQYF	TGTGCCAGTAAGGTTGGACAGGGACCAGATACGCAGTATTTT
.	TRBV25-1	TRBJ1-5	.	CASSAPGPSNQPQHF	TGTGCCAGCAGTGCGCCGGGACCTAGCAATCAGCCCCAGCATTTT
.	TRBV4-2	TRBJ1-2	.	CASSQDQAATNYGYTF	TGTGCCAGCAGCCAAGATCAGGCGGCCACTAACTATGGCTACACCTTC
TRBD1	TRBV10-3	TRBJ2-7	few	CASGTGGHEQYF	TGTGCCTCCGGGACAGGGGGCCACGAGCAGTACTTC
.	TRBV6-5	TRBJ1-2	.	CASSKTGIYGYTF	TGTGCCAGCAGTAAAACAGGGATCTATGGCTACACCTTC
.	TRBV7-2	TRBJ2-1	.	CAIETGTPYNEQFF	TGTGCCATCGAGACCGGGACACCATACAATGAGCAGTTCTTC
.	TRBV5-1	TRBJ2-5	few	CASSFGIGETQYF	TGCGCCAGCAGCTTTGGAATCGGGGAGACCCAGTACTTC
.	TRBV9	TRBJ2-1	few	CASSVGPLKPPPRYNEQFF	TGTGCCAGCAGCGTAGGACCCCTAAAGCCCCCTCCCCGTTACAATGAGCAGTTCTTC
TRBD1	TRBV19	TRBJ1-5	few	CASSPETGGSNQPQHF	TGTGCCAGTAGTCCAGAAACAGGGGGTAGCAATCAGCCCCAGCATTTT
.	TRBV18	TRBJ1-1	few	CASSPASNLGGTEAFF	TGTGCCAGCTCACCAGCCTCCAACCTCGGGGGAACTGAAGCTTTCTTT
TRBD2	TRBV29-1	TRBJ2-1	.	CSVVLAISYNEQFF	TGCAGCGTGGTACTAGCGATCTCCTACAATGAGCAGTTCTTC
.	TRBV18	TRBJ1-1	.	CASSPALLSTEAFF	TGTGCCAGCTCACCGGCCCTCCTCAGCACTGAAGCTTTCTTT
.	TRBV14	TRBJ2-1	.	CASSPFRGLNSYNEQFF	TGTGCCAGCAGCCCTTTTAGGGGTTTAAACTCCTACAATGAGCAGTTCTTC
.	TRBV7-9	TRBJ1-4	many	CASSLSVSQDEKLFF	TGTGCCAGCAGCTTATCAGTCTCTCAGGATGAAAAACTGTTTTTT
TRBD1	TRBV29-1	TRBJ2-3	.	CSAPADRGPDTQYF	TGCAGCGCTCCGGCGGACAGGGGGCCAGATACGCAGTATTTT
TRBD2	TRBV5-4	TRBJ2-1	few	CASSLSTSGSIHEQFF	TGTGCCAGCAGCTTGTCAACTAGCGGGAGTATCCATGAGCAGTTCTTC
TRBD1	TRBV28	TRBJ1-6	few	CASSFHPWDRGNSPLHF	TGTGCCAGCAGTTTCCACCCCTGGGACAGGGGGAATTCACCCCTCCACTTT
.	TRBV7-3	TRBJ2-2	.	CASSPQSLTNTGELFF	TGTGCCAGCAGCCCTCAGTCACTAACGAACACCGGGGAGCTGTTTTTT
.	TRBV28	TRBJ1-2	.	CASSSGEQAYGYTF	TGTGCCAGCAGTTCCGGGGAACAGGCCTATGGCTACACCTTC
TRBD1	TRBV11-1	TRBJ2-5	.	CASTSTGAETQYF	TGTGCCAGCACCTCGACAGGGGCCGAGACCCAGTACTTC
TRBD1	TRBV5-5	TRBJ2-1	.	CASSSRGGFGHNEQFF	TGTGCCAGCAGCTCTCGAGGGGGCTTCGGCCACAATGAGCAGTTCTTC
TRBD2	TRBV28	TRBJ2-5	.	CASRGGGAHETQYF	TGTGCCAGCAGAGGCGGGGGGGCCCACGAGACCCAGTACTTC
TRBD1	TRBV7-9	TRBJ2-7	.	CASSAIKGTGSYEQYF	TGTGCCAGCAGCGCTATCAAAGGGACAGGAAGCTACGAGCAGTACTTC
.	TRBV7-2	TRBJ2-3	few	CASSFGPGGADTQYF	.
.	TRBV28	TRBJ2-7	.	CAHGPGPSIWDEQYF	TGTGCCCACGGCCCGGGGCCAAGTATTTGGGACGAGCAGTACTTC
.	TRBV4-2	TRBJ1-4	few	CASSQVWSGGETNEKLFF	TGTGCCAGCAGCCAAGTCTGGTCAGGCGGCGAAACTAATGAAAAACTGTTTTTT
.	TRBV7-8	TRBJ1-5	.	CASSLDTAQPQHF	TGTGCCAGCAGTCTAGATACGGCTCAGCCCCAGCATTTT
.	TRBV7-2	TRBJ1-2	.	CASSLRRVQPNYGYTF	TGTGCCAGCAGCCTAAGGCGCGTACAACCTAACTATGGCTACACCTTC
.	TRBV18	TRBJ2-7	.	CASSRGVDYEQYF	TGTGCCAGCTCACGGGGGGTCGACTACGAGCAGTACTTC
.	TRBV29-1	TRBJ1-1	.	CSLLRGGNTEAFF	TGCAGCTTACTCAGGGGTGGTAACACTGAAGCTTTCTTT